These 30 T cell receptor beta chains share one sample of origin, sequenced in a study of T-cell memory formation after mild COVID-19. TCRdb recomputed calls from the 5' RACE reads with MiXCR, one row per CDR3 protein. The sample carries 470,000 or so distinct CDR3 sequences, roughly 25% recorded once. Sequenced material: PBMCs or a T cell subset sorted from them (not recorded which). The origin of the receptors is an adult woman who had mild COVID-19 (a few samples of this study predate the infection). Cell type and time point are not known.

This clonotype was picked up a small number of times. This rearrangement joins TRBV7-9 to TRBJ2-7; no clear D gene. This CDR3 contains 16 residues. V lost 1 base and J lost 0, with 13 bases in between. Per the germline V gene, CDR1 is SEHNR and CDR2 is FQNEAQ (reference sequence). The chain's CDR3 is CASSLGYRKSSYEQYF. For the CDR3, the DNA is TGTGCCAGCAGCTTAGGTTACCGTAAGAGCTCCTACGAGCAGTACTTC.

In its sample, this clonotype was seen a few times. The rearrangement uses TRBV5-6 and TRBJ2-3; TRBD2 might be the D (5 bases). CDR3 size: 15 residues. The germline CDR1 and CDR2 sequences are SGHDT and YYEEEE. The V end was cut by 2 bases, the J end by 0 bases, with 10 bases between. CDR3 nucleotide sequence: TGTGCCAGCAGCTTCGGAGGCCTAAGCACAGATACGCAGTATTTT. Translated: CASSFGGLSTDTQYF.

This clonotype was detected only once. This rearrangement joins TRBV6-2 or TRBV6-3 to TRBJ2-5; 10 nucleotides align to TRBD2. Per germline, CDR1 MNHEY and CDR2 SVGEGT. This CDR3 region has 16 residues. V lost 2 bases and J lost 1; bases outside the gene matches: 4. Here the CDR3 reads CASSYGSSGGQETQYF. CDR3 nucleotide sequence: TGTGCCAGCAGTTACGGCTCTAGCGGGGGCCAAGAGACCCAGTACTTC.

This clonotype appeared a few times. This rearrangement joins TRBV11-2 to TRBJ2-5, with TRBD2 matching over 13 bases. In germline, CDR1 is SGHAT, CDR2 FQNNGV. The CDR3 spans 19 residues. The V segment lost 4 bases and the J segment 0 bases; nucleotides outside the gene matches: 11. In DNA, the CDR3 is TGTGCCAGCAGCTCAGACGGACTAGCGGGAGACCCGTACCAAGAGACCCAGTACTTC. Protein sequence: CASSSDGLAGDPYQETQYF. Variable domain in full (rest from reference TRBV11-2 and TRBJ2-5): EAGVAQSPRYKIIEKRQSVAFWCNPISGHATLYWYQQILGQGPKLLIQFQNNGVVDDSQLPKDRFSAERLKGVDSTLKIQPAKLEDSAVYLCASSSDGLAGDPYQETQYFGPGTRLLVL.

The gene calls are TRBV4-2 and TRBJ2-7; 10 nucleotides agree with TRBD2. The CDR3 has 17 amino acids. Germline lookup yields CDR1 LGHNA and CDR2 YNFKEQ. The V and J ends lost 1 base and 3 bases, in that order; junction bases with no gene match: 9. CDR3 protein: CASSQASSGSPVYEQYF. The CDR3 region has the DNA TGTGCCAGCAGCCAAGCTTCTAGCGGGAGTCCCGTCTACGAGCAGTACTTC.

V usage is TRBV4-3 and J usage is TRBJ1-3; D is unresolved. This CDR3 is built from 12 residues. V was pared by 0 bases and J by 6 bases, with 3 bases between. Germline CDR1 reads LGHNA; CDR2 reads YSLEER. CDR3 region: CASSQDANTIYF. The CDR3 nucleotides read TGCGCCAGCAGCCAAGATGCAAACACCATATATTTT.

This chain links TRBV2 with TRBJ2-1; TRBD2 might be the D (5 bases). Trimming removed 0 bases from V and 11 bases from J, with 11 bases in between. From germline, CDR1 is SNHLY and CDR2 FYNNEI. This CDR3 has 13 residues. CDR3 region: CASSEASASKQFF. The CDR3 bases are TGTGCCAGCAGTGAAGCATCGGCTAGCAAGCAGTTCTTC.

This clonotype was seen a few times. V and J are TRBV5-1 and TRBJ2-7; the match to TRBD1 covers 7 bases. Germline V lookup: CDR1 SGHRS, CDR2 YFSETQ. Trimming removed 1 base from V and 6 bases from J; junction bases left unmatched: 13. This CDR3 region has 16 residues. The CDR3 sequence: CASSLSPTGSAGEQYF. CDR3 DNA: TGCGCCAGCAGCTTGTCCCCGACAGGGTCTGCGGGCGAGCAGTACTTC.

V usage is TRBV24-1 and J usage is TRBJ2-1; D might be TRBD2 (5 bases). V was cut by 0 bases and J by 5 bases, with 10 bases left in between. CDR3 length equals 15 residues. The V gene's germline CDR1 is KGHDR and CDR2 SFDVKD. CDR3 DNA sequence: TGTGCCACCAGTGATTTGACTAGATTCAACAATGAGCAGTTCTTC. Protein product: CATSDLTRFNNEQFF.

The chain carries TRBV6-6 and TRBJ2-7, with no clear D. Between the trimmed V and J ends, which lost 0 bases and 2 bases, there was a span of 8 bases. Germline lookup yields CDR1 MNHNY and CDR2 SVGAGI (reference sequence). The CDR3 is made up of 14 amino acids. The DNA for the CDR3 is TGTGCCAGCAGTTACTCGGTCAGCCCCTACGAGCAGTACTTC. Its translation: CASSYSVSPYEQYF.

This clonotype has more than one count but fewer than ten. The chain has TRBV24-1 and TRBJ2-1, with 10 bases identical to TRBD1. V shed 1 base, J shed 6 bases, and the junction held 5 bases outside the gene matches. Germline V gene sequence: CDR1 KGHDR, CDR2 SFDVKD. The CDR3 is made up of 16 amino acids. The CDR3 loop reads CATSDFRDRGSNEQFF. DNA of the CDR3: TGTGCCACCAGTGATTTCAGGGACAGGGGAAGCAATGAGCAGTTCTTC.

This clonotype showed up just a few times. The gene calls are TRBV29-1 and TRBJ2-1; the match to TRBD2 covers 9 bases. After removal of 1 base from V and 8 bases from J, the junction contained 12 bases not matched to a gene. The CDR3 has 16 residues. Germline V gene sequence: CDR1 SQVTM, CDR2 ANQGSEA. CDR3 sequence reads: CSVEGGRRGGIDEQFF. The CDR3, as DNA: TGCAGCGTTGAAGGAGGTCGGCGGGGGGGTATCGATGAGCAGTTCTTC.

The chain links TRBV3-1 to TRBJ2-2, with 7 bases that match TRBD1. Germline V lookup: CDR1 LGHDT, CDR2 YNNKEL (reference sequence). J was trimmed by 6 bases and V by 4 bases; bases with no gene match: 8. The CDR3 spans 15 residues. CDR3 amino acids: CASSRGRGFSGELFF. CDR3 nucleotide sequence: TGTGCCAGCAGCCGCGGCAGGGGGTTTTCCGGGGAGCTGTTTTTT.

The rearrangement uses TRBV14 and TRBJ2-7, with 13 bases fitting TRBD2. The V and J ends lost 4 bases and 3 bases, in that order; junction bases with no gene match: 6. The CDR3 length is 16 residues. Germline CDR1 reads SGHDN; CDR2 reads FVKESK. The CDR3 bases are TGTGCCAGCAGCCCCGGACTAGCGGGGGCCAACTACGAGCAGTACTTC. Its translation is CASSPGLAGANYEQYF.

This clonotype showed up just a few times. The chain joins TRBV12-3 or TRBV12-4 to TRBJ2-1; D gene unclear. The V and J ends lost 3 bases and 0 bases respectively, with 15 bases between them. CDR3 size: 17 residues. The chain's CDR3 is CASSFGWYRNSYNEQFF. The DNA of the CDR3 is TGTGCCAGCAGTTTCGGGTGGTACCGAAACTCCTACAATGAGCAGTTCTTC.

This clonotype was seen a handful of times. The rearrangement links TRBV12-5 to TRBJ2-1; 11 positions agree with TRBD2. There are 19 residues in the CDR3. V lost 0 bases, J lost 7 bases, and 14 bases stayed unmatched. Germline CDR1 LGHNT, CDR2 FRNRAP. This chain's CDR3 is CASGLVLWGGTSGLNEQFF. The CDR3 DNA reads TGTGCTAGTGGTTTGGTACTTTGGGGGGGGACTAGCGGTTTAAATGAGCAGTTCTTC.

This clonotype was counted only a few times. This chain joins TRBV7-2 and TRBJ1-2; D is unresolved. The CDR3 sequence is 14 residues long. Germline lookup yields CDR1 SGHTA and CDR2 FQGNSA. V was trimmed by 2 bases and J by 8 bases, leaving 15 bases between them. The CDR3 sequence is CASSLIGPGRGYTF. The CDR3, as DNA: TGTGCCAGCAGCTTAATCGGACCTGGGCGCGGCTACACCTTC.

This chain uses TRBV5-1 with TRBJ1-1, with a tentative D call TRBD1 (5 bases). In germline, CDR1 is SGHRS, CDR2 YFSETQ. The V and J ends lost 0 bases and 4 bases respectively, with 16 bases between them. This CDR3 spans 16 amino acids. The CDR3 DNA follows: TGCGCCAGCAGCTTGGCCGACGGGCCCGGGACCACTGAAGCTTTCTTT. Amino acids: CASSLADGPGTTEAFF.

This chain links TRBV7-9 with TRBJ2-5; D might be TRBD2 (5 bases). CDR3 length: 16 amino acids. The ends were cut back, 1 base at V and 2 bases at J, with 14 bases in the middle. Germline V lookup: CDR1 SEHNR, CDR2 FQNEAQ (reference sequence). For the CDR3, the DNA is TGTGCCAGCAGCTTAGTAGGTCCGCGGGTGCAAGAGACCCAGTACTTC. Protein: CASSLVGPRVQETQYF.

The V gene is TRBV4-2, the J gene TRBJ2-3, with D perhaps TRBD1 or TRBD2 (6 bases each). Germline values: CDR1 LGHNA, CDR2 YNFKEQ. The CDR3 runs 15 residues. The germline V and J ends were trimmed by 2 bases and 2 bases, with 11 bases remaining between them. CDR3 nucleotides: TGTGCCAGCAGCCAAAAGGGGGGCTTCACAGATACGCAGTATTTT. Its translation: CASSQKGGFTDTQYF.

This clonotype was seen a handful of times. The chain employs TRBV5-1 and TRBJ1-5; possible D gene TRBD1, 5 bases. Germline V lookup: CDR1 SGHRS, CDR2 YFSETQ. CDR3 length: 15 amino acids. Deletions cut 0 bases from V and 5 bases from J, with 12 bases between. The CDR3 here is CASSLEGRKDQPQHF. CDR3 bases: TGCGCCAGCAGCTTGGAGGGGCGGAAAGATCAGCCCCAGCATTTT.

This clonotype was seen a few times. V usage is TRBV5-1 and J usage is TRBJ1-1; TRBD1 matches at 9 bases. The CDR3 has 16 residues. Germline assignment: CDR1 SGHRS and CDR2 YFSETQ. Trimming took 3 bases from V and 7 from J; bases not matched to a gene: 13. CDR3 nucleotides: TGCGCCAGCAGCTCACAGGGGGCGCCGGGAGCGGATGAAGCTTTCTTT. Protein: CASSSQGAPGADEAFF.

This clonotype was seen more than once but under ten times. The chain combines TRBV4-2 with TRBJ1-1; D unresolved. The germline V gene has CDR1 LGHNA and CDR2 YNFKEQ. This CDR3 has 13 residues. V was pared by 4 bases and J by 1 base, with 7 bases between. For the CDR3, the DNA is TGTGCCAGCAGCCGACGGGAGAACACTGAAGCTTTCTTT. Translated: CASSRRENTEAFF.

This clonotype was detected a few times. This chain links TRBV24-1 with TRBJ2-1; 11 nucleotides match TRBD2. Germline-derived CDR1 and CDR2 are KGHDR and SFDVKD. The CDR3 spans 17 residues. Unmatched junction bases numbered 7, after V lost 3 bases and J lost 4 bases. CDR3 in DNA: TGTGCCACCAGTGATCAGGGCCTAGCGGGGGGTTACAATGAGCAGTTCTTC. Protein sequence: CATSDQGLAGGYNEQFF.

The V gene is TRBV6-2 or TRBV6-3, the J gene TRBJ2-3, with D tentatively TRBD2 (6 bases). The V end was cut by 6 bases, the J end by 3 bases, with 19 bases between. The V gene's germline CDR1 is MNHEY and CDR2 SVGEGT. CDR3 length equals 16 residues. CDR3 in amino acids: CASRGSGPRVTDTQYF. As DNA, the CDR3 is TGTGCCAGCAGGGGTAGCGGCCCTAGAGTGACAGATACGCAGTATTTT.

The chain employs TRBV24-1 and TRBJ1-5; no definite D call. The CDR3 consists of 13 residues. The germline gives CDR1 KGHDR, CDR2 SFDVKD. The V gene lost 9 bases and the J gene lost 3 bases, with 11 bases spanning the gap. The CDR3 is CATSDGNNQPQHF. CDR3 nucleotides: TGTGCCACCTCGGACGGAAACAATCAGCCCCAGCATTTT.

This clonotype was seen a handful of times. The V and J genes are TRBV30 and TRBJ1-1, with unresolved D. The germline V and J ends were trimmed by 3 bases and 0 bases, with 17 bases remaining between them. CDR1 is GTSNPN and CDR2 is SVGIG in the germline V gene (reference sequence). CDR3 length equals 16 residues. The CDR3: CAWRARSGKMNTEAFF. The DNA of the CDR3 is TGTGCCTGGAGGGCTAGGAGCGGGAAAATGAACACTGAAGCTTTCTTT. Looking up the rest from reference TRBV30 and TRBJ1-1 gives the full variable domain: SQTIHQWPATLVQPVGSPLSLECTVEGTSNPNLYWYRQAAGRGLQLLFYSVGIGQISSEVPQNLSASRPQDRQFILSSKKLLLSDSGFYLCAWRARSGKMNTEAFFGQGTRLTVV.

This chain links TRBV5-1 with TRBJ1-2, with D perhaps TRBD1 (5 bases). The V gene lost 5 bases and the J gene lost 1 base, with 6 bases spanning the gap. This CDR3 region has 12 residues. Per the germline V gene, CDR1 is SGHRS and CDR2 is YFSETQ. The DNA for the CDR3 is TGCGCCAGCAGGGGACTTAACTATGGCTACACCTTC. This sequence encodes CASRGLNYGYTF. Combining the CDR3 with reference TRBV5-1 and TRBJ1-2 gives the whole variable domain KAGVTQTPRYLIKTRGQQVTLSCSPISGHRSVSWYQQTPGQGLQFLFEYFSETQRNKGNFPGRFSGRQFSNSRSEMNVSTLELGDSALYLCASRGLNYGYTFGSGTRLTVV.

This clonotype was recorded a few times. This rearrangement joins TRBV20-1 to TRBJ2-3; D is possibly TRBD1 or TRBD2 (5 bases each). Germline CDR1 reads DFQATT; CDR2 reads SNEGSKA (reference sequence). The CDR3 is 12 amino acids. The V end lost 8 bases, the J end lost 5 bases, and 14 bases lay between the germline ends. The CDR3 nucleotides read TGCAGTTGCAGGGTGGAGGTAGATACGCAGTATTTT. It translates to CSCRVEVDTQYF.

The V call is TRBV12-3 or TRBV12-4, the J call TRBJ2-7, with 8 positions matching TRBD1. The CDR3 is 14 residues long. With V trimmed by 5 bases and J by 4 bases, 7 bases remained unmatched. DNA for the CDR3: TGTGCCAGCAGTCACCCAGGGGGCAGGTACGAGCAGTACTTC. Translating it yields CASSHPGGRYEQYF.